These T cell receptor beta chains were read from a single sample in a study of T cell responses to AZD1222 COVID-19 vaccine. The repertoire was sequenced with immunoSEQ multiplex PCR; TCRdb's copy has only in-frame clones and lacks some. The table records some 110,000 clones, about 89% of them present only once. This material consisted of peripheral blood, taken 28 days after the second AZD1222 dose. The receptors stem from an adult who received the AZD1222 COVID-19 vaccine. Each CDR3 is given without its conserved first and last residue. Clone size is shown for a subset of rows, as once, few, many or a class of expanded clone.

v_gene	abundance	j_gene	CDR3aa
TRBV27	-	TRBJ1-3	ASSSLQGSGNTIY
TRBV4-1	-	TRBJ1-2	ASSQRTGDLYGYT
TRBV12-3/TRBV12-4	-	TRBJ1-3	ASSLDRGDTIY
TRBV6-6	once	TRBJ2-7	ASSTDGSSYEQY
TRBV7-9	-	TRBJ1-3	ASSLGAGSGNTIY
TRBV24-1	-	TRBJ1-5	ATTETFNQPQH
TRBV5-1	-	TRBJ2-7	ASGTSGDSYEQY
TRBV5-8	-	TRBJ1-5	ASSWGDSNQPQH
TRBV6-5	-	TRBJ2-5	ASSPGTQETQY
TRBV29-1	-	TRBJ1-1	SVLRQLNTEAF
TRBV6-5	once	TRBJ2-7	ASSYKPGAVTY
TRBV5-1	once	TRBJ1-1	ASSLVLGMNTEAF
TRBV5-5	-	TRBJ1-6	ASSLGPGRGNSPLH
TRBV4-1	-	TRBJ2-7	ASSPIGRNEQY
TRBV5-1	-	TRBJ2-3	ASSRWTEDTQY
TRBV25-1	-	TRBJ1-1	ASSDKTGGWTEAF
TRBV3-1/TRBV3-2	-	TRBJ2-5	ASSQVGGAQETQY
TRBV9	-	TRBJ2-3	ASSVGHPRPLTDTQY
TRBV7-6	once	TRBJ2-1	ASSQDGSSYNEQF
TRBV7-9	-	TRBJ2-7	ASSPPGGGYEQY
TRBV7-9	-	TRBJ2-7	ASSSTPGLAGGGNEQY
TRBV10-1	-	TRBJ2-5	ASSDGTSGSKTQY
TRBV5-1	once	TRBJ1-2	ASSFGGNYGYT
TRBV28	-	TRBJ2-5	ASSLTSGGQETQY
TRBV2	few	TRBJ1-1	ASSAGPQHENTEAF
TRBV30	-	TRBJ1-1	AWSQQGFEAF
TRBV18	-	TRBJ2-1	ASSFAAGDTEQF
TRBV27	-	TRBJ1-4	ASSLRGTNEKLF
TRBV6-5	-	TRBJ1-6	ASSYGGGVSPLH
TRBV2	-	TRBJ1-2	ASSNYGTGIGYT
TRBV3-1/TRBV3-2	-	TRBJ1-5	APRGTDQPQH
TRBV10-1	once	TRBJ2-3	ASSDREASTDTQY
TRBV28	-	TRBJ2-4	ASSLPDRGRPHIQY
TRBV27	once	TRBJ2-3	ATSLGWRGSTDTQY
TRBV11-3	-	TRBJ2-1	ASSLLAGGYNEQF
TRBV4-1	-	TRBJ2-6	ASSQPGQGISGANVLT
TRBV18	-	TRBJ2-1	ASSPSGTRYNEQF
TRBV28	few	TRBJ1-2	ASRTDRVYGYT
TRBV6-2/TRBV6-3	-	TRBJ2-7	ASSYHGLAGRSTEQY
TRBV4-2	once	TRBJ2-5	ASSSGAGGFSETQY
TRBV6-5	-	TRBJ2-7	ASSYGTGGLEQY
TRBV28	-	TRBJ2-1	ASTGLAGEGANNEQF
TRBV3-1/TRBV3-2	-	TRBJ1-1	ASSQAGTENTEAF
TRBV4-1	-	TRBJ2-2	ASSLYPQGKVTGELF
TRBV7-9	-	TRBJ2-7	ASSPDSSEQY
TRBV11-3	-	TRBJ1-4	ASSLDYWEKLF
TRBV2	-	TRBJ1-3	ASRGSSGNTIY
TRBV27	-	TRBJ1-3	ASRGMTGKVGNTIY
TRBV5-4	-	TRBJ1-6	AGRAMGNSPLH
TRBV3-1/TRBV3-2	-	TRBJ2-7	ASSHAGSGSYEQY
TRBV5-1	-	TRBJ1-1	ASRKGTGVLNTEAF
TRBV4-1	-	TRBJ1-6	ASSQSNRVNSPLH
TRBV5-1	once	TRBJ2-2	ASRDSVNTGELF
TRBV24-1	once	TRBJ2-1	ATGNSGLPYNEQF
TRBV9	-	TRBJ2-5	ASSERADTQY
TRBV24-1	-	TRBJ2-5	ATSDPTGVQETQY
TRBV6-2/TRBV6-3	-	TRBJ1-1	ASSDRTGMNTEAF
TRBV27	-	TRBJ1-5	ASSLSRVREGDKDQPQH
TRBV7-2	-	TRBJ2-1	ASSLSASGYNEQF